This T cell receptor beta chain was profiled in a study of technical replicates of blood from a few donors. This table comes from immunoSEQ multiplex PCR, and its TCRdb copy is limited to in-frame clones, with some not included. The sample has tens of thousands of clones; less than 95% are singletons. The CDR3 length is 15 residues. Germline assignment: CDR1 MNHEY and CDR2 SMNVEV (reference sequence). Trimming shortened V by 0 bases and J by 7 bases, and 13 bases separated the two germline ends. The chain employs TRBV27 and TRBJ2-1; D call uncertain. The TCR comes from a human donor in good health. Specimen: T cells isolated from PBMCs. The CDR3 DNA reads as TGTGCCAGCAGTTTATCGCACGTAGCTGGGAATGAGCAGTTCTTC. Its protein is CASSLSHVAGNEQFF.